The 20 T cell receptor beta chains below were found in one sample sequenced in a study of cytomegalovirus exposure and HLA in healthy donors. PCR involved 60 Vbeta and 13 Jbeta primers. The method was immunoSEQ multiplex PCR; TCRdb's version includes in-frame clones alone and lacks a portion of them. The sample has about 120,000 clones; 81% are singletons. The sample was PBMCs. Receptors originate from a man in his late teens or twenties in good health and CMV-seropositive.

This clone was observed a handful of times. The V and J genes are TRBV25-1 and TRBJ2-2; a possible D gene is TRBD1 (6 bases). The CDR3 is 11 residues long. CDR1 and CDR2 (germline): MGHDK, SYGVNS. This chain's CDR3 is CATRGAGELFF. The DNA of the CDR3 is TGTGCTACCAGGGGCGCCGGGGAGCTGTTTTTT.

The chain couples TRBV6-5 to TRBJ2-7; 7 bases align to TRBD1. The J segment lost 1 base and the V segment lost 2 bases, leaving 2 bases of the junction unmatched. Germline V gene lookup returns CDR1 MNHEY and CDR2 SVGAGI. This CDR3 comprises 14 residues. In nucleotides, the CDR3 is TGTGCCAGCAGTTACGGGACAGATTCCTACGAGCAGTACTTC. The encoded protein is CASSYGTDSYEQYF.

The rearrangement joins TRBV30 to TRBJ1-4; possibly TRBD1 for D (5 bases). The ends were cut back, 2 bases at V and 8 bases at J, with 12 bases in the middle. Germline V lookup: CDR1 GTSNPN, CDR2 SVGIG (reference sequence). CDR3 length equals 13 residues. This chain's CDR3 is CAWSQGVEEKLFF. As DNA, the CDR3 is TGTGCCTGGAGTCAAGGGGTGGAAGAAAAACTGTTTTTT.

V gene TRBV6-6 combines with J gene TRBJ2-7; D gene ambiguous. V lost 2 bases and J 0 bases, leaving 8 bases between the germline ends. CDR3 length: 14 residues. CDR1 and CDR2 from the germline V gene are MNHNY and SVGAGI (reference sequence). CDR3 nucleotides: TGTGCCAGCAGTTACGAGTCTGGCTCCTACGAGCAGTACTTC. Its protein is CASSYESGSYEQYF.

This chain connects TRBV19 to TRBJ1-1; 9 nucleotides match TRBD1. J lost 4 bases, V lost 7 bases, and 13 bases had no gene match. This CDR3 is built from 16 residues. The V gene's germline CDR1 is LNHDA and CDR2 SQIVND (reference sequence). The CDR3 DNA reads TGTGCCAGTACCCCCAATGCGGACAGGGGATCCACTGAAGCTTTCTTT. This encodes CASTPNADRGSTEAFF.

The chain links TRBV6-6 to TRBJ2-3, with D uncertain. CDR1 is MNHNY, CDR2 SVGAGI, per germline (reference sequence). The CDR3 runs to 11 residues. V was cut by 8 bases and J by 10 bases, with 13 bases left in between. The chain's CDR3 is CASVSGSAQYF. CDR3 nucleotides: TGTGCCAGCGTTTCAGGTTCGGCGCAGTATTTT.

The genes are TRBV20-1 and TRBJ1-2; no firm D call. V was shortened by 3 bases and J by 8 bases, with 10 bases between the two germline ends. Germline V CDR1 and CDR2: DFQATT, SNEGSKA (reference sequence). CDR3 length: 11 amino acids. CDR3 sequence (DNA): TGCAGTGCTAGTATGTATGAGGGCTACACCTTC. Its protein is CSASMYEGYTF.

This chain connects TRBV5-5 to TRBJ2-5; weak D call: TRBD2 (6 bases). The CDR3 is made up of 14 amino acids. Germline CDR1 and CDR2: SGHKS and YYEKEE (reference sequence). The V and J ends lost 2 bases and 3 bases respectively, with 11 bases between them. CDR3 region: CASSLGGVEETQYF. DNA for the CDR3: TGTGCCAGCAGCTTAGGAGGGGTGGAAGAGACCCAGTACTTC.

This clone was found once. This chain connects TRBV7-9 to TRBJ2-7, with D perhaps TRBD1 (6 bases). Trimming took 6 bases from V and 3 from J, leaving 12 bases between them. Germline loops: CDR1 SEHNR, CDR2 FQNEAQ (reference sequence). The CDR3 covers 13 residues. The CDR3 DNA sequence: TGTGCCAGCAGACCTGGGACAAACTACGAGCAGTACTTC. It encodes CASRPGTNYEQYF.

The chain carries TRBV5-1 and TRBJ1-1, with 10 bases matching TRBD1. Trimming cost V 7 bases and J 10 bases; bases outside gene matches: 19. This CDR3 spans 16 amino acids. The V gene's germline CDR1 is SGHRS and CDR2 YFSETQ. Here the CDR3 DNA reads TGCGCCAGCGAGCAGACAGGGGGCGGGCGGACGTCGGGAGCTTTCTTT. This translates into CASEQTGGGRTSGAFF.

The chain is built from TRBV2 and TRBJ2-5; 8 nucleotides align to TRBD2. The CDR3 covers 15 residues. After removal of 6 bases from V and 1 base from J, the junction contained 7 bases not matched to a gene. The V gene's germline CDR1 is SNHLY and CDR2 FYNNEI. The CDR3 sequence is CASSPRLAGQETQYF. Here the CDR3 DNA reads TGTGCCAGCAGCCCTCGTCTAGCGGGCCAAGAGACCCAGTACTTC.

The chain is built from TRBV2 and TRBJ1-2, with D maybe TRBD1 (5 bases). The CDR3 loop spans 16 amino acids. Trimming left V 3 bases short and J 0 bases short, with 14 bases between. In germline, CDR1 is SNHLY, CDR2 FYNNEI. CDR3 sequence reads: CASSETVYTSNYGYTF. The CDR3, as DNA: TGTGCCAGCAGTGAGACAGTCTACACCTCTAACTATGGCTACACCTTC.

This clone was found once. The chain carries TRBV10-3 and TRBJ2-7; no firm D call. Between the trimmed V and J ends, which lost 3 bases and 3 bases, there was a span of 24 bases. This CDR3 is built from 18 residues. CDR1 ENHRY and CDR2 SYGVKD come from the germline V gene. CDR3 sequence (DNA): TGTGCCATCAGTGACGATACAACCGATGGAGAGATCCACTACGAGCAGTACTTC. Protein sequence: CAISDDTTDGEIHYEQYF.

This rearrangement joins TRBV18 to TRBJ1-1, with 7 bases that match TRBD1. V was clipped by 4 bases and J by 0 bases; unmatched bases: 8. The CDR3 is 16 amino acids. Germline V CDR1 and CDR2: KGHSH, LQKENI. Here the CDR3 DNA reads TGTGCCAGCTCACAAAATCGAGGACAGGTGAACACTGAAGCTTTCTTT. This sequence encodes CASSQNRGQVNTEAFF.

The chain joins TRBV19 to TRBJ1-5, with D perhaps TRBD1 (6 bases). The CDR3 sequence is 14 residues long. The germline V gene encodes CDR1 LNHDA and CDR2 SQIVND (reference sequence). The V end lost 2 bases, the J end lost 5 bases, and 10 bases lay between the germline ends. The CDR3 protein is CASSIRTEHQPQHF. CDR3 DNA sequence: TGTGCCAGTAGTATAAGGACAGAGCATCAGCCCCAGCATTTT.

The V and J genes are TRBV19 and TRBJ1-1, with a tentative D call TRBD1 (5 bases). The CDR3 has 13 amino acids. V lost 6 bases, J lost 7 bases, and 15 bases lay in between. Germline CDR1 and CDR2: LNHDA and SQIVND (reference sequence). The CDR3 loop reads CASSQTARVEAFF. CDR3 coding DNA: TGTGCCAGTAGCCAGACAGCACGGGTTGAAGCTTTCTTT.

J is TRBJ1-4 and V is TRBV5-6, with 10 bases lining up with TRBD1. V gave up 2 bases and J gave up 8 bases; unmatched junction bases: 12. The CDR3 loop spans 17 amino acids. CDR1 is SGHDT and CDR2 is YYEEEE in the germline V gene. The CDR3 region is CASSFLGQGVGKEKLFF. As DNA, the CDR3 is TGTGCCAGCAGCTTTCTTGGACAGGGGGTGGGAAAGGAAAAACTGTTTTTT.

The V gene is TRBV18, the J gene TRBJ1-2, with D uncertain. Germline values: CDR1 KGHSH, CDR2 LQKENI. CDR3 size: 19 residues. Trimming left V 3 bases short and J 4 bases short, with 27 bases between. CDR3 residues: CASSPRIYEPRTSLYGYTF. The CDR3 DNA reads TGTGCCAGCTCACCGCGGATATACGAACCAAGAACCTCTCTCTATGGCTACACCTTC.

The rearrangement uses TRBV10-3 and TRBJ2-7; no reliable D call. The CDR3 spans 14 residues. Per germline, CDR1 ENHRY and CDR2 SYGVKD. The V end lost 4 bases, the J end lost 0 bases, and 10 bases lay between the germline ends. The CDR3 sequence is CAISGLQNSYEQYF. Written as DNA, the CDR3 is TGTGCCATCAGTGGGTTACAGAACTCCTACGAGCAGTACTTC.

In this sample, this clone turned up a few times. This chain joins TRBV5-8 and TRBJ2-7, with D maybe TRBD2 (5 bases). The V gene's germline CDR1 is SGHTS and CDR2 YDEGEE. The CDR3 totals 17 residues. Trimming pared 0 bases from V and 6 bases from J, leaving 22 bases between. As DNA, the CDR3 is TGTGCCAGCAGCTTGGTGATCTTGGGAAGCGGCCTCTCCGAGCAGTACTTC. Translated: CASSLVILGSGLSEQYF.